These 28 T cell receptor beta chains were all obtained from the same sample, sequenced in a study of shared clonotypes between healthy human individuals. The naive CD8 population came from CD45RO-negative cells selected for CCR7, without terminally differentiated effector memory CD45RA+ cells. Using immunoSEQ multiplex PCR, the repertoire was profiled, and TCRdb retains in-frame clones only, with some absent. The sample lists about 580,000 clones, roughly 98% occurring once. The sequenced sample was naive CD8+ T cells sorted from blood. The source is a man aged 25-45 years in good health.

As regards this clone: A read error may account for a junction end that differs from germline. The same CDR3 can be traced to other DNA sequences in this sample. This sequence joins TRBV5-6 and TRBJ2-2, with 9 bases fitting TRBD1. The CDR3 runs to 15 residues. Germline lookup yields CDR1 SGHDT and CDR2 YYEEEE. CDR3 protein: CASRLDRGGAGELFF. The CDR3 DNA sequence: TGTGCCAGCAGATTGGACAGGGGTGGGGCCGGGGAGCTGTTTTTT.

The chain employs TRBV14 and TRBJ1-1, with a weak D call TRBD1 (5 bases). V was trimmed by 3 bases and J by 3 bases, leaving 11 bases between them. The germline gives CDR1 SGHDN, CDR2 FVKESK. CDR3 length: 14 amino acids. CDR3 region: CASSHRERDTEAFF. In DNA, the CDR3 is TGTGCCAGCAGCCACAGGGAAAGGGACACTGAAGCTTTCTTT.

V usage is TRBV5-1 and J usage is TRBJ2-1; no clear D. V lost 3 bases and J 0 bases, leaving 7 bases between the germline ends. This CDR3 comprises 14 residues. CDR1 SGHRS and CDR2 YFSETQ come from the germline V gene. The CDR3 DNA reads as TGCGCCAGCAGCTGGCGAAGCTCCTACAATGAGCAGTTCTTC. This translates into CASSWRSSYNEQFF. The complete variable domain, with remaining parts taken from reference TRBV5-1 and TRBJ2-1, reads KAGVTQTPRYLIKTRGQQVTLSCSPISGHRSVSWYQQTPGQGLQFLFEYFSETQRNKGNFPGRFSGRQFSNSRSEMNVSTLELGDSALYLCASSWRSSYNEQFFGPGTRLTVL.

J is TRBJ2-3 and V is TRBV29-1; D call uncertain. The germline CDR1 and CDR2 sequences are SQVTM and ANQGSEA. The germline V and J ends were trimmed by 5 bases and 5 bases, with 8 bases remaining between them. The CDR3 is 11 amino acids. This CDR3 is CSVLKGDTQYF. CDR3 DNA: TGCAGCGTTCTAAAGGGAGATACGCAGTATTTT.

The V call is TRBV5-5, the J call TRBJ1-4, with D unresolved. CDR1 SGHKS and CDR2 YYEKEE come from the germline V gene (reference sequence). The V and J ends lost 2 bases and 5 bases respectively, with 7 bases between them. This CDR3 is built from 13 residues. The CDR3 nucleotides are TGTGCCAGCAGCTTTGCCTCCAATGAAAAACTGTTTTTT. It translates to CASSFASNEKLFF.

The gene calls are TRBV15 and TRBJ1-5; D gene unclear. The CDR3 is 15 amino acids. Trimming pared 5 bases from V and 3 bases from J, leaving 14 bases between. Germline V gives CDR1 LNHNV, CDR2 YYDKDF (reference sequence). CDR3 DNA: TGTGCCACCAGCCCCCTTGACGGTCTCAATCAGCCCCAGCATTTT. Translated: CATSPLDGLNQPQHF. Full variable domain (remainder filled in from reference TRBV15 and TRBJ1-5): DAMVIQNPRYQVTQFGKPVTLSCSQTLNHNVMYWYQQKSSQAPKLLFHYYDKDFNNEADTPDNFQSRRPNTSFCFLDIRSPGLGDTAMYLCATSPLDGLNQPQHFGDGTRLSIL.

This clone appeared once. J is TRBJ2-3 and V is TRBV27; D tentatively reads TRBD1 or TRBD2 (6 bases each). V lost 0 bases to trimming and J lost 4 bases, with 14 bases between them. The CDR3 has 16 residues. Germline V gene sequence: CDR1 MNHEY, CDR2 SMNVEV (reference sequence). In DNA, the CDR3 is TGTGCCAGCAGTTTATCGTCGGGGGCTATCGCAGATACGCAGTATTTT. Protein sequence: CASSLSSGAIADTQYF.

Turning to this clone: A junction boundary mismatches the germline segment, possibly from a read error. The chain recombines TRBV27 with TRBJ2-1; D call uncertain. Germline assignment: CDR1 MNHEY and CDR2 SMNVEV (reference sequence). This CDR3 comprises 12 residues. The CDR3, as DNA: TGTGCCAGCAGTTTAACCTACAGTGAGCAGTTCTTC. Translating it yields CASSLTYSEQFF.

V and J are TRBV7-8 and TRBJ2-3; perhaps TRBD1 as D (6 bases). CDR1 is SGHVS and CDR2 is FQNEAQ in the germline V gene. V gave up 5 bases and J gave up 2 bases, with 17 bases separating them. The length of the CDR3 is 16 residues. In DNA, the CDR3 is TGTGCCAGCAGCGCTTCTAGAGTGGGGGCCACAGATACGCAGTATTTT. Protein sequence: CASSASRVGATDTQYF.

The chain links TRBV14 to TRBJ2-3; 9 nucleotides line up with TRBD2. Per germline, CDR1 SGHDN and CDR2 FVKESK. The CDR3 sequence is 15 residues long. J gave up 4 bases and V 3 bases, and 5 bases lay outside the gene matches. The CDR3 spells CASSQNSGSSDTQYF. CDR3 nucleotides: TGTGCCAGCAGCCAGAATAGCGGGAGTTCAGATACGCAGTATTTT.

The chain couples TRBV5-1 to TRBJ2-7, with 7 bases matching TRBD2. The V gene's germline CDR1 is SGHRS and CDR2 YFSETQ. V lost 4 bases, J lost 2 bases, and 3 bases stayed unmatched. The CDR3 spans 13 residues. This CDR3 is CASSPGTTYEQYF. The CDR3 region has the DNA TGCGCCAGCAGCCCGGGGACTACCTACGAGCAGTACTTC.

As DNA, the CDR3 is TGTGCCATACAGGAGCGGACTAACTCGAACTACGAGCAGTACTTC. This sequence encodes CAIQERTNSNYEQYF. J is TRBJ2-7 and V is TRBV2, with a tentative D call TRBD2 (6 bases). In germline, CDR1 is SNHLY, CDR2 FYNNEI. Trimming cost V 10 bases and J 3 bases, with 22 bases left between them. There are 15 residues in the CDR3.

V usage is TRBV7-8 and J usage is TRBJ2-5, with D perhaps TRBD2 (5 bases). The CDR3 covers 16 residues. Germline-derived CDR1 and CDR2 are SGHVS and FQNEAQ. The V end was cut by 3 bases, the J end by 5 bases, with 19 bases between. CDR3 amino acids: CASSLGARRVGETQYF. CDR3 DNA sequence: TGTGCCAGCAGCTTGGGAGCTCGTAGGGTCGGGGAGACCCAGTACTTC.

The CDR3 DNA reads as TGTGCCAGCAGCCCAGAAAACTATGGCTACACCTTC. This codes for CASSPENYGYTF. The genes are TRBV5-6 and TRBJ1-2, with no clear D. V lost 4 bases and J 2 bases, leaving 6 bases between the germline ends. From germline, CDR1 is SGHDT and CDR2 YYEEEE. The CDR3 runs to 12 residues.

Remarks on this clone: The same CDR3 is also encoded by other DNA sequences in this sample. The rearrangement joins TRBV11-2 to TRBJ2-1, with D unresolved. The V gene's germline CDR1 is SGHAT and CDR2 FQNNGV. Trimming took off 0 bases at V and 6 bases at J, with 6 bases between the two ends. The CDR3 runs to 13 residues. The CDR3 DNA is TGTGCCAGCAGCTTAGATCCCGGCAATGAGCAGTTCTTC. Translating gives CASSLDPGNEQFF.

The DNA for the CDR3 is TGTGCCAGCAGCTCGAGCGACAGCTCCTACGAGCAGTACTTC. Its translation is CASSSSDSSYEQYF. The chain has TRBV5-4 and TRBJ2-7, with D perhaps TRBD1 (5 bases). Germline CDR1 is SGHNT and CDR2 is YYREEE (reference sequence). CDR3 length equals 14 residues. Trimming removed 3 bases from V and 0 bases from J, with 10 bases in between.

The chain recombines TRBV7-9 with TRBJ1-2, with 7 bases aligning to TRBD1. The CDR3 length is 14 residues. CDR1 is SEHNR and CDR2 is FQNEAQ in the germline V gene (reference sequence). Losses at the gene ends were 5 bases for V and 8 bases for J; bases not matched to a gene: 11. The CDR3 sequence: CASSLRDSSGGYTF. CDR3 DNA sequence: TGTGCCAGCAGCCTCCGGGACAGTTCAGGAGGCTACACCTTC.

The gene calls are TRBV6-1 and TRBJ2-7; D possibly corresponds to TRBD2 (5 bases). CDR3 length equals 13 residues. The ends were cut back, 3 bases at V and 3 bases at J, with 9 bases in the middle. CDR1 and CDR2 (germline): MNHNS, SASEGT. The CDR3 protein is CASSDGLYYEQYF. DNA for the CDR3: TGTGCCAGCAGTGACGGACTTTACTACGAGCAGTACTTC.

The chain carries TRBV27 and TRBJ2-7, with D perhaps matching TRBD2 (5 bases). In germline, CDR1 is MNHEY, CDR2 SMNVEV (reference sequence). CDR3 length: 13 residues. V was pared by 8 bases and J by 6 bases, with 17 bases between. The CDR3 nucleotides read TGTGCCAGCTGGCGGGCCTTCGGGTCCGAGCAGTACTTC. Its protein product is CASWRAFGSEQYF.

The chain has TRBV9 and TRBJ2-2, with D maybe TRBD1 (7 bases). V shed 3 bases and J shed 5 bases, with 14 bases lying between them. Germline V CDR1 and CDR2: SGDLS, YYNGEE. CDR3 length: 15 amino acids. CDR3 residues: CASSGRDSKTGELFF. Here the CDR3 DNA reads TGTGCCAGCAGCGGGCGGGACAGTAAGACCGGGGAGCTGTTTTTT.

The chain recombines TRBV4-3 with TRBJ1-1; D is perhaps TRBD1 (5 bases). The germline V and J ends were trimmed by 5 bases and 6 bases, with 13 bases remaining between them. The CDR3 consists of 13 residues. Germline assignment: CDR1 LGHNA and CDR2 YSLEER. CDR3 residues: CASSVRGAPEAFF. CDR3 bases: TGCGCCAGCAGCGTAAGGGGTGCCCCTGAAGCTTTCTTT.

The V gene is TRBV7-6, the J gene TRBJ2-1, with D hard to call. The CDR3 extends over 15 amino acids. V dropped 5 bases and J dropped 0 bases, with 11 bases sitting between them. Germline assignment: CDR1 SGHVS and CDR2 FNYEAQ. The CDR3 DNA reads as TGTGCCAGCAGCCCCGCAGAAAGCTCCTACAATGAGCAGTTCTTC. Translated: CASSPAESSYNEQFF.

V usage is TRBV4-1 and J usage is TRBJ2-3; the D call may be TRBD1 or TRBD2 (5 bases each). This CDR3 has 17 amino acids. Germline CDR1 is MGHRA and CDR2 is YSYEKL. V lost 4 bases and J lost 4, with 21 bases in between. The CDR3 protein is CASSPVGRPVVSDTQYF. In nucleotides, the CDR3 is TGCGCCAGCAGCCCAGTGGGACGCCCCGTTGTGTCAGATACGCAGTATTTT.

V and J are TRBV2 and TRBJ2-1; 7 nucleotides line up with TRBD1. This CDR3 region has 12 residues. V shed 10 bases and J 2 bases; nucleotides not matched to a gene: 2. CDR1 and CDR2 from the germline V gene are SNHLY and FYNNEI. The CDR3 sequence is CANTGAYNEQFF. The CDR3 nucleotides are TGTGCCAACACAGGGGCCTACAATGAGCAGTTCTTC.

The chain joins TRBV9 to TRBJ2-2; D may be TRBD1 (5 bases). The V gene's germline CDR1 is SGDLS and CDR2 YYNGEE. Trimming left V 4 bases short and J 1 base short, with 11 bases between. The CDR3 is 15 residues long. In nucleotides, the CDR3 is TGTGCCAGCAGCCCAAGACAGTGGAACACCGGGGAGCTGTTTTTT. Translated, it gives CASSPRQWNTGELFF.

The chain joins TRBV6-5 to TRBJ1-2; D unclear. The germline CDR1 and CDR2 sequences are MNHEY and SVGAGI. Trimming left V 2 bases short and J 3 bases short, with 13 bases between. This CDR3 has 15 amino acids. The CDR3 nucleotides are TGTGCCAGCAGTTACGCAGAAGGGCTGGACTATGGCTACACCTTC. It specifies CASSYAEGLDYGYTF.

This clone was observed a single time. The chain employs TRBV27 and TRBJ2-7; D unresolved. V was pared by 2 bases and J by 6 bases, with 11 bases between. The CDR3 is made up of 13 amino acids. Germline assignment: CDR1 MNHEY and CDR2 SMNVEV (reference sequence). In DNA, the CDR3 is TGTGCCAGCAGTTTAGGGATCTCTACCGAGCAGTACTTC. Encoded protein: CASSLGISTEQYF.

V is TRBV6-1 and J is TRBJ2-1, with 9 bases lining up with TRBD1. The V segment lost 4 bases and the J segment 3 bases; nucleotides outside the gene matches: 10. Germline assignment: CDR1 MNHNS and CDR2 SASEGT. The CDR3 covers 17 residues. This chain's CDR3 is CASSVATGTGLYNEQFF. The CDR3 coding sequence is TGTGCCAGCAGTGTTGCAACCGGGACAGGGCTCTACAATGAGCAGTTCTTC.